These 2 T cell receptor beta chains originate from one sample sequenced in a study of T cell responses to AZD1222 COVID-19 vaccine. Libraries were prepared by immunoSEQ multiplex PCR; TCRdb keeps only in-frame clonotypes and omits some of them. The profile covers about 120,000 clones, with 85% to 90% appearing a single time and 8% to 9.5% taken by the ten largest. This specimen was peripheral blood, taken on day 0 of AZD1222 vaccination. These receptors were obtained from an adult in good health.

The V gene is TRBV5-1, the J gene TRBJ2-7; unclear D gene. CDR1 is SGHRS and CDR2 is YFSETQ in the germline V gene. The CDR3 runs to 12 residues. With 3 bases removed from V and 3 bases from J, the gap between germline ends came to 7 bases. Here the CDR3 reads CASSSPYYEQYF. CDR3 nucleotide sequence: TGCGCCAGCAGCTCCCCTTACTACGAGCAGTACTTC.

This clone was seen more than once but under ten times. The V call is TRBV28, the J call TRBJ1-4, with D unclear. This CDR3 region has 16 residues. V was clipped by 2 bases and J by 8 bases, with 18 bases between them. CDR1 is MDHEN, CDR2 SYDVKM, per germline. DNA for the CDR3: TGTGCCAGCAGTTTAGGACGGCGGACGGTACGGGAAAAACTGTTTTTT. As protein: CASSLGRRTVREKLFF.